The 18 T cell receptor beta chains listed next were all sequenced from one sample in a study of T cell repertoires in cytomegalovirus infection. MiXCR, run by TCRdb on the reads, gives a single entry per CDR3 protein. This table holds fewer than 200,000 distinct CDR3 sequences, about 15% found once. Sequencing was performed on PBMCs. Source of these receptors: a human donor in good health (CMV status not recorded). Some clones in this sample may be carry-over from other donors' samples.

The genes are TRBV6-2 or TRBV6-3 and TRBJ1-4, with D perhaps TRBD1 (5 bases). Germline values: CDR1 MNHEY, CDR2 SVGEGT. This CDR3 is built from 15 residues. Deletions cut 5 bases from V and 0 bases from J, with 10 bases between. CDR3 sequence: CASSTGLSTNEKLFF. The CDR3, as DNA: TGTGCCAGCAGTACAGGACTGTCAACTAATGAAAAACTGTTTTTT.

This clonotype was seen only a few times. The chain links TRBV6-2 or TRBV6-3 to TRBJ2-7; D possibly corresponds to TRBD1 (6 bases). The V end lost 0 bases, the J end lost 5 bases, and 14 bases lay between the germline ends. The length of the CDR3 is 15 residues. Germline CDR1 and CDR2: MNHEY and SVGEGT. The CDR3 region is CASSYSIRGRDEQYF. CDR3 nucleotide sequence: TGTGCCAGCAGTTACTCGATTAGGGGGAGAGACGAGCAGTACTTC.

This clonotype has a count of ten or more. In DNA, the CDR3 is TGTGCCAGCAGTTTCGTTAGGGGGAACACTGAAGCTTTCTTT. It yields the protein CASSFVRGNTEAFF. This rearrangement joins TRBV28 to TRBJ1-1; possibly TRBD1 for D (5 bases). Between the trimmed V and J ends, which lost 3 bases and 1 base, there was a span of 9 bases. The CDR3 spans 14 residues. CDR1 MDHEN and CDR2 SYDVKM come from the germline V gene.

This chain links TRBV5-3 with TRBJ1-2; TRBD1 matches at 7 bases. TRBV5-3 is labeled an ORF, and its function is uncertain. CDR3 length equals 13 residues. V dropped 8 bases and J dropped 7; count of bases not matched to a gene: 11. This CDR3 reads CASSQGGMTGYTF. The CDR3 region has the DNA TGTGCCAGCAGCCAAGGGGGCATGACTGGCTACACCTTC.

DNA of the CDR3: TGTGCCAGCAGCTTAATCGGGACAGGCAGCTATGGCTACACCTTC. It translates to CASSLIGTGSYGYTF. V gene TRBV7-4 combines with J gene TRBJ1-2; the match to TRBD1 covers 8 bases. Looked up from germline, CDR1 is SGHVT and CDR2 is SQSDAQ. The CDR3 runs to 15 residues. V dropped 2 bases and J dropped 4; count of bases not matched to a gene: 6. The whole variable domain, filled in from reference TRBV7-4 and TRBJ1-2, reads GAGVSQSPRYKVAKRGRDVALRCDSISGHVTLYWYRQTLGQGSEVLTYSQSDAQRDKSGRPSGRFSAERPERSVSTLKIQRTEQGDSAVYLCASSLIGTGSYGYTFGSGTRLTVV.

This clonotype was counted at least ten times. This sequence joins TRBV5-6 and TRBJ2-1; TRBD1 or TRBD2 may be the D gene (5 bases each). There are 14 residues in the CDR3. CDR1 SGHDT and CDR2 YYEEEE come from the germline V gene. Trimming removed 3 bases at V and 3 bases at J, with 10 bases between. The CDR3 DNA follows: TGTGCCAGCAGCTGGGACGGAGACTACAATGAGCAGTTCTTC. Translating gives CASSWDGDYNEQFF.

The chain recombines TRBV20-1 with TRBJ2-2, with TRBD2 identical over 10 bases. The CDR3 consists of 15 residues. Germline CDR1 reads DFQATT; CDR2 reads SNEGSKA (reference sequence). J was trimmed by 6 bases and V by 3 bases; bases with no gene match: 7. As DNA, the CDR3 is TGCAGTGCTAGTTCGGCTAGCGGGAGCGCCGGGGAGCTGTTTTTT. It is translated as CSASSASGSAGELFF.

V gene TRBV20-1 combines with J gene TRBJ2-5; 13 nucleotides align to TRBD2. This CDR3 spans 17 amino acids. V dropped 0 bases and J dropped 1; count of bases not matched to a gene: 5. CDR1 and CDR2 from the germline V gene are DFQATT and SNEGSKA (reference sequence). As DNA, the CDR3 is TGCAGTGCTAGAGACCGACTAGCGGGAGGCCTCCAAGAGACCCAGTACTTC. Translation gives CSARDRLAGGLQETQYF.

This clonotype has a count of ten or more. For the CDR3, the DNA is TGTGCCAGCAGCTCCCCTGGGGTGCCCCAGCATTTT. This translates into CASSSPGVPQHF. The V and J genes are TRBV7-2 and TRBJ1-5; D gene unclear. CDR1 SGHTA and CDR2 FQGNSA come from the germline V gene. Trimming removed 4 bases from V and 9 bases from J, with 10 bases in between. The CDR3 loop spans 12 amino acids.

Only a few counts were recorded for this clonotype. This sequence joins TRBV7-4 and TRBJ1-1; 7 bases line up with TRBD1. CDR1 is SGHVT and CDR2 is SQSDAQ in the germline V gene. V gave up 6 bases and J gave up 8 bases; unmatched junction bases: 15. The CDR3 consists of 15 residues. The CDR3 protein is CASRRQVGGAQEAFF. The CDR3 DNA is TGTGCCAGCAGGCGCCAGGTAGGGGGCGCGCAGGAAGCTTTCTTT.

The V call is TRBV28, the J call TRBJ2-7, with D tentatively TRBD2 (5 bases). V shed 5 bases and J shed 0 bases, with 14 bases lying between them. This CDR3 has 15 residues. Germline CDR1 MDHEN, CDR2 SYDVKM. Written as DNA, the CDR3 is TGTGCCAGCAGTCCCCAAGTGAGGGTCTCCTACGAGCAGTACTTC. Its protein is CASSPQVRVSYEQYF.

This clonotype appeared many times. This chain uses TRBV7-9 with TRBJ2-2, with no clear D. This CDR3 contains 15 residues. V lost 3 bases and J lost 3, with 11 bases in between. Looked up from germline, CDR1 is SEHNR and CDR2 is FQNEAQ (reference sequence). The CDR3 here is CASSFYGMDTGELFF. CDR3 nucleotides: TGTGCCAGCAGCTTCTATGGGATGGACACCGGGGAGCTGTTTTTT.

This clonotype was observed a handful of times. The CDR3 DNA sequence: TGTGCCATCAGTGAGTATACTAGCGGGAACTCCAATGAGCAGTTCTTC. Its protein product is CAISEYTSGNSNEQFF. The chain employs TRBV10-3 and TRBJ2-1, with 10 bases fitting TRBD2. Trimming took 1 base from V and 6 from J; bases not matched to a gene: 6. This CDR3 is built from 16 residues. The V gene's germline CDR1 is ENHRY and CDR2 SYGVKD.

The chain joins TRBV12-3 or TRBV12-4 to TRBJ2-6; D is perhaps TRBD2 (6 bases). V was cut by 7 bases and J by 2 bases, with 15 bases left in between. The CDR3 loop spans 16 amino acids. CDR3 loop: CASIGRGTPGANVLTF. The CDR3 DNA is TGTGCCAGCATAGGCCGAGGGACTCCTGGGGCCAACGTCCTGACTTTC.

This clonotype was observed a handful of times. The chain joins TRBV29-1 to TRBJ1-4; a possible D gene is TRBD1 (5 bases). Per the germline V gene, CDR1 is SQVTM and CDR2 is ANQGSEA. The V end lost 7 bases, the J end lost 5 bases, and 17 bases lay between the germline ends. The CDR3 totals 14 residues. CDR3 nucleotides: TGCAGCGCCTTGGCGTGGGACGGGAATGAAAAACTGTTTTTT. Protein sequence: CSALAWDGNEKLFF.

This clonotype was observed at least ten times. The rearrangement uses TRBV6-1 and TRBJ2-7; TRBD1 might be the D (6 bases). The V end was cut by 5 bases, the J end by 1 base, with 12 bases between. The CDR3 consists of 14 residues. Germline loops: CDR1 MNHNS, CDR2 SASEGT. Written as DNA, the CDR3 is TGTGCCAGCAGTTATAGGGGGTTATCCTACGAGCAGTACTTC. It is translated as CASSYRGLSYEQYF.

This clonotype was picked up a small number of times. The chain joins TRBV4-3 to TRBJ2-1, with TRBD2 identical over 14 bases. Trimming removed 3 bases from V and 6 bases from J; junction bases left unmatched: 4. This CDR3 is 16 amino acids long. The germline V gene encodes CDR1 LGHNA and CDR2 YSLEER. DNA for the CDR3: TGCGCCAGCAGCCAGCTGACTAGCGGGAGGGCCAATGAGCAGTTCTTC. Translating it yields CASSQLTSGRANEQFF.

This clonotype occurred a few times. The V call is TRBV18, the J call TRBJ2-7, with 8 nucleotides matching TRBD1. Germline trimming cut 3 bases from V and 1 base from J; bases unmatched to any gene: 2. Germline V gene lookup returns CDR1 KGHSH and CDR2 LQKENI. This CDR3 has 14 residues. CDR3 DNA sequence: TGTGCCAGCTCACCCCGGGACAGGTCCTACGAGCAGTACTTC. Its protein is CASSPRDRSYEQYF.